This T cell receptor beta chain was identified during a study of cytomegalovirus exposure and HLA in healthy donors (dated 2017 in TCRdb). Context from the whole study: In an earlier analysis of roughly 500 of the donors, 250 to 350 Gb of sequence data and some 120 million unique TCR beta sequences from roughly 180 million T cells were reported. The study combined high-throughput TCR immunosequencing, statistical association of individual TCRs with disease status, and machine learning to predict cytomegalovirus infection status. On average, roughly 250,000 unique TCR beta nucleotide sequences were sequenced per donor among more than 350 genotyped donors of the cohort, with about 17% of those sequences being non-productive. A separate validation cohort of over a hundred different subjects was used in addition to the roughly 670-subject first cohort. Of the roughly 400 genotyped donors, roughly 85% fell in the genetic ancestry cluster associated with self-reported Caucasian donors. Roughly 290 gigabases of sequencing data and about 92 million unique TCR sequences made up an early release that covered about 640 HLA-typed donors. The number of typed donors differed by locus: about 620-640 for A, B, C, DRB1 and DQB1; approximately 530 for DQA1; over 600 for DPA1; and some 430 for DPB1. In a later analysis, previously published TCR beta repertoires from roughly 710 donors were re-analyzed and high-resolution HLA genotyping was added so that TCR occurrence patterns could be studied. An earlier analysis of 500 to 650 of the donors applied high-throughput TCR beta sequencing to assess whether each TCR beta V gene segment acted as functional or pseudogenic. Five DR-DQ haplotypes were handled as single units for association and clustering because linkage in the cohort was strong. Every discovery cohort repertoire had been produced on one sequencing platform. In a later genetic analysis, genome-wide SNP genotypes for about three fifths of the roughly 670 donors were used, and that subset was treated as a discovery cohort. The study used immunosequencing to profile the T cell repertoires of approximately 630 subjects and linked those repertoires to cytomegalovirus serostatus. Donor age, sex, ethnicity and CMV serostatus were compiled together with the repertoire data. The aim of the study was to test whether cataloging public T cell receptors could identify signatures of past pathogen exposure. The later analysis used no new phenotypic data to find candidate immune exposures, relying instead on TCR beta sequences and their occurrence across donors. HLA typing included class I and class II loci at four-digit resolution.

Trimming removed 6 bases from V and 0 bases from J; the gene matches leave 2 bases unexplained. From the germline V gene (reference sequence), CDR1 is LNHNV and CDR2 is YYDKDF. The CDR3 holds 15 amino acids from the cysteine to the phenylalanine. This entry keeps only the CDR3 DNA: 45 bases, framed from base 1. In total, 666 healthy bone marrow donors made up the cohort. At the time of sampling, every cohort member was nominally healthy, though immune exposures that went unrecorded were likely present. The donor tested CMV seropositive, placing the donor among the 250 to 300 seropositive members of the cohort. Every donor gave a peripheral blood sample, and the peripheral blood mononuclear cells from that sample were used for TCR beta sequencing. Genomic DNA was extracted from the blood cell samples with the Qiagen DNeasy Blood Extraction Kit. As to this clone: The antigen it recognizes is unknown. Base qualities are not at hand, and no much larger clone is one base apart.

The library was built by means of the immunoSEQ multiplex PCR assay. The multiplex PCR relied on a mix of 60 forward primers for TCR Vbeta segments and 13 reverse primers for TCR Jbeta segments. The CDR3 region of rearranged TCR beta genes was amplified from genomic DNA with a multiplex PCR assay. The Illumina HiSeq System was used to sequence the amplified TCR beta libraries as 87-base-pair reads. The original pipeline was this. A later analysis counted 65 million to 90 million unique TCR beta chains across the 500 to 850 repertoires, and 9.5 million to 11 million of these chains were shared by at least two donors. Raw reads were error-corrected and collapsed into unique sequences with a nearest-neighbor algorithm that merged closely related sequences to remove PCR and sequencing errors. Alignment of CDR3 sequences to IMGT reference sequences was used to assign V, D and J gene segments. Each retained sequence needed at least a six-nucleotide match to both a V gene segment and a J gene segment. A rearrangement was called productive if the CDR3 had no stop codons and remained in frame with V and J, and every other rearrangement was called non-productive. Following IMGT convention, CDR3 was defined as the stretch from the second conserved V-encoded cysteine up to the conserved J-encoded phenylalanine. In an earlier analysis of around 600 of the donors, sequences lacking an unambiguous match to a single V gene segment were excluded. In an earlier analysis of several hundred of the donors, V segments were called functional above 56.7% productive rearrangements and were called segregating when the between-donor standard deviation exceeded 5%. A statistical classification framework was developed to diagnose cytomegalovirus status using the catalog of TCR beta chain sequences. In a later analysis, TCR nucleotide sequences were compared against IMGT/GENE-DB human TR gene sequences so that V and J genes could be assigned. The TCRdist pipeline was used in a later analysis to assign CDR3 sequences and most-parsimonious VDJ recombination scenarios. A later analysis defined each TCR beta chain by its CDR3 amino acid sequence plus V-gene family, and excluded reads lacking a unique V-gene family. As a way to deal with suspected cross-contamination and a sequencing artifact, a later analysis dropped 500 to 700 nucleotide sequences that were highly shared and had low generation probability. For each public chain, a later analysis derived a clonal expansion index from normalized ranks of inferred template counts within each repertoire. In a later analysis, generation probabilities were computed with a VDJ recombination model fitted to out-of-frame rearrangements, and the resulting probabilities were checked against IGoR. In a later analysis, TCR-TCR, TCR-HLA and TCR-CMV co-occurrence was scored with hypergeometric tests, and a repertoire-size bias correction was applied to TCR pairs. A later analysis estimated false discovery rates by permuting HLA or CMV assignments 20 times. In a later analysis, co-occurring TCRs were grouped using DBSCAN, and TCRdist sequence similarity was added for clustering within HLA-allele-positive subsets. Repertoires with fewer than 30,000 or more than 120,000 public chains, plus five repertoires with anomalous nucleotide sharing, were excluded from co-occurrence clustering. As stored in TCRdb, this immuneACCESS dataset retains in-frame rearrangements with V and J assigned. A fraction of the clones does not appear; measured against another copy, unresolved V genes explain less than half of the discrepancy, and the remainder lacks a known reason. Clone size and the V and J calls come from that table; the DNA yielded D and trimming. This sample is represented by tens of thousands of clones; around 72% of them were singletons. 9.5% to 13% of the sample belongs to the ten largest clones.

General conclusions and limits of the study: The authors suggested that the approach could potentially be generalized to other disease states and immunological phenotypes. While some public TCRs were present in many individuals, most TCR sequences turned up only very rarely across donors. A further reported finding was that TCR beta sequences accurately predicted the HLA-A and HLA-B alleles for most subjects in the first cohort. Compared with the approximately 720-donor mean, donors in an Asian-associated ancestry cluster had fewer N-insertions in productive TCRs, according to a later genetic analysis. A total of fewer than 200 TCR beta chains were listed by the study as associated with cytomegalovirus. Because HLA typing was unavailable for some donors at each locus, only the typed subset was used in association tests. The classifier was reported to diagnose cytomegalovirus status with high specificity and sensitivity in both the original cohort and the validation cohort. Assigning TCR associations to individual alleles was difficult when HLA alleles, especially DR and DQ, strongly co-occurred. At a false discovery rate of 0.05, a later analysis linked 16,951 TCR beta sequences to specific HLA alleles. A few of the identified cytomegalovirus-associated TCR beta chains were confirmed in vitro to be specific for cytomegalovirus antigens. In a later analysis, most CMV-associated TCR beta chains were found to appear HLA-restricted, with HLA associations seemingly driven largely by CMV exposure. According to a later analysis, parvovirus B19, influenza, CMV and Epstein-Barr virus appeared linked to several top co-occurrence clusters. Linkage disequilibrium might explain the correlated functional status among segregating V segments, but an unknown experimental factor could not be excluded. For the cohort, immune exposure information was limited to CMV serostatus. Sequencing depth was assumed to be roughly uniform across donors in the presence/absence analyses, though that assumption may not hold. Broadly in line with IMGT annotations, most TCR beta V segments showed up in productive rearrangements about 87% or about 30% of the time in an earlier analysis of under 700 of the donors. This cohort had only TCR beta chains sequenced, and the lack of alpha or paired-chain data limited which features could be detected. In a later analysis, the rate of TCR association differed among HLA loci, with DRB1 alleles having the most associated TCRs and HLA-C alleles having the fewest. An association between a missense DCLRE1C variant and V-gene and J-gene trimming of TCR beta chains was found in a later genetic analysis and replicated in an independent cohort. Some IMGT-functional V segments, including TRBV6-2 and TRBV6-3, could not be told apart with the 87-base-pair reads, so those segments were excluded. Because counts were too low, about 17 rarely observed V segments, including chromosome 9 orphons, were excluded from the earlier analysis of 587 of the donors. Compared with equally common non-associated chains, HLA-associated TCR beta chains in a later analysis were more clonally expanded and had lower generation probabilities. The sequencing pipeline was judged likely to have produced a cluster of highly shared sequence variants as a technical artifact.

Rearrangement joined TRBV15 to TRBJ2-1; 10 bases in the middle match TRBD2. The sequence was collected from a woman aged 40 to 50 in good health and CMV-seropositive. The sample consisted of PBMCs. In nucleotide form, the sequence is TGTGCCACCAGTAGCGGGGGGAACTCCTACAATGAGCAGTTCTTC. Its translation reads: CATSSGGNSYNEQFF.